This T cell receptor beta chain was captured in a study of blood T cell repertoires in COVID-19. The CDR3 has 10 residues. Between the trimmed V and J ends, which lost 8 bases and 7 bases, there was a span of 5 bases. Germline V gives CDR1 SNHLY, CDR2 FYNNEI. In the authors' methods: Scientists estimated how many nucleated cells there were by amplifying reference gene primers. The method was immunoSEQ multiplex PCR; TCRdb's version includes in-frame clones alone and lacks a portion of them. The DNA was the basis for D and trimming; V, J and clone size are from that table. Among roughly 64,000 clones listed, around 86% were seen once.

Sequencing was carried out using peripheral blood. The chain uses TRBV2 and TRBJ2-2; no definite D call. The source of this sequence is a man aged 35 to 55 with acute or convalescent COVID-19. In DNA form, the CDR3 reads TGTGCCAGCCACGGCGGGGAGCTGTTTTTT. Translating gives CASHGGELFF. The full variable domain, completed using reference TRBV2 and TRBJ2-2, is EPEVTQTPSHQVTQMGQEVILRCVPISNHLYFYWYRQILGQKVEFLVSFYNNEISEKSEIFDDQFSVERPDGSNFTLKIRSTKLEDSAMYFCASHGGELFFGEGSRLTVL.